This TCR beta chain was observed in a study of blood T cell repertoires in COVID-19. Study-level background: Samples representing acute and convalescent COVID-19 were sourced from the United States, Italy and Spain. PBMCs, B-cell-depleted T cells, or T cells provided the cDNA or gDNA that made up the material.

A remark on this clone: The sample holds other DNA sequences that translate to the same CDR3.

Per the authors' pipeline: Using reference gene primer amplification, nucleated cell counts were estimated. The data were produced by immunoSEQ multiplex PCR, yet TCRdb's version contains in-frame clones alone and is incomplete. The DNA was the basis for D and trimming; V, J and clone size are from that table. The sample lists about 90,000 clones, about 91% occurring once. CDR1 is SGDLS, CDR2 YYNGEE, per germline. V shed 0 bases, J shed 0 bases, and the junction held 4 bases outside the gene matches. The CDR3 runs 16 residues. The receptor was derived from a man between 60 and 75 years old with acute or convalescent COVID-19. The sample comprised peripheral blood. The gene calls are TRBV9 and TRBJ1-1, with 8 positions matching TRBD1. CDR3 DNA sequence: TGTGCCAGCAGCGTAGATCCAGGGGGCGTGAACACTGAAGCTTTCTTT. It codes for CASSVDPGGVNTEAFF.